This T cell receptor (beta chain) was recorded in a study of early T cells in non-severe SARS-CoV-2 infection. Study background: RNA in bulk from unsorted whole blood was sequenced, and chains were unpaired. Regarding the study as a whole: Private and CD4 specificities were missed by VDJdb matching, which favored anti-spike CD8 responses.

This clonotype was seen ten or more times. Its antigen is unidentified. V was trimmed by 4 bases and J by 3 bases, leaving 10 bases between them. The CDR3 has 12 amino acids. The V gene's germline CDR1 is SQVTM and CDR2 ANQGSEA. Individual cDNA molecules received unique molecular identifiers during library preparation. TCRdb processed the 5' RACE reads anew with MiXCR; each CDR3 protein has one entry. There are about 70,000 distinct CDR3 sequences in the sample; approximately 4.5% occur only once, and roughly 3.7% lies in the top ten. This sequence joins TRBV29-1 and TRBJ2-7; tentative D call: TRBD2 (6 bases). The sample was whole blood, taken at baseline. This TCR was sampled from an adult who was a healthcare worker with PCR-confirmed SARS-CoV-2 infection or an uninfected control (not recorded which). The donor label of this sample is uncertain. The CDR3 bases are TGCAGCGTTGTGGAGGGAATCTACGAGCAGTACTTC. This translates into CSVVEGIYEQYF.